The 14 T cell receptor beta chains presented below share a single source sample, sequenced in a study of blood T cells in healthy people across ages. A second roughly 7 to 12 cycle PCR used barcoded and J-beta primers. TCRdb analysed the 5' RACE reads with MiXCR anew, one entry per CDR3 protein. The sample yields some 760,000 distinct CDR3 sequences, around 25% seen once. A further study also used this sample, focusing on T cells of mothers and their children.

Sequencing input: blood. All receptors derive from a boy younger than 18 in good health.

In this sample, this clonotype turned up many times. The chain links TRBV29-1 to TRBJ2-7; D unclear. Germline V gene data show CDR1 as SQVTM and CDR2 as ANQGSEA. This CDR3 has 13 residues. The V gene lost 4 bases and the J gene lost 1 base, with 11 bases spanning the gap. Here the CDR3 reads CSVARTASYEQYF. In DNA form, the CDR3 reads TGCAGCGTTGCCAGGACGGCATCCTACGAGCAGTACTTC.

The chain employs TRBV28 and TRBJ1-4; 7 bases line up with TRBD1. The CDR3 consists of 15 residues. Germline CDR1 MDHEN, CDR2 SYDVKM. V shed 5 bases and J 10 bases; nucleotides not matched to a gene: 13. CDR3 sequence reads: CASSPPTGAPGKLFF. CDR3 DNA: TGTGCCAGCAGTCCCCCCACAGGGGCTCCGGGAAAACTGTTTTTT.

V is TRBV4-2 and J is TRBJ2-5, with TRBD2 matching over 8 bases. The CDR3 sequence is 16 residues long. The J segment lost 5 bases and the V segment lost 1 base, leaving 9 bases of the junction unmatched. Looked up from germline, CDR1 is LGHNA and CDR2 is YNFKEQ. The CDR3 reads CASSQVDGLAGETQYF. DNA for the CDR3: TGTGCCAGCAGCCAAGTCGACGGGCTAGCGGGTGAGACCCAGTACTTC.

This clonotype was detected a few times. A junction end diverges from the germline sequence, so it may reflect a read error. V is TRBV29-1 and J is TRBJ2-2, with D perhaps TRBD1 (6 bases). From germline, CDR1 is SQVTM and CDR2 ANQGSEA. The CDR3 totals 13 residues. The CDR3 protein is CSVVKTGTGEPFF. DNA of the CDR3: TGCAGCGTTGTTAAGACAGGCACCGGGGAGCCGTTTTTT.

As concerns this clonotype: An end of the junction does not agree with germline; a read error may underlie this. This chain links TRBV29-1 with TRBJ1-1, with D unresolved. Germline assignment: CDR1 SQVTM and CDR2 ANQGSEA. This CDR3 contains 11 residues. The DNA of the CDR3 is TGCAGCGTGATCTCGAACACTGAAGCTTCCTTT. Translating it yields CSVISNTEASF.

This clonotype was seen only a few times. This chain links TRBV27 with TRBJ2-1; D is undetermined. TRBJ2-7 matches the DNA end more closely, so the J call is doubtful. Germline CDR1 reads MNHEY; CDR2 reads SMNVEV (reference sequence). CDR3 length: 14 residues. The CDR3 is CASSLNQDTVEQYF. The CDR3 DNA is TGTGCCAGCAGTTTAAATCAAGACACCGTCGAGCAGTACTTC.

This clonotype turned up a few times. The V and J genes are TRBV29-1 and TRBJ1-2; the D is unclear. The CDR3 is made up of 11 amino acids. V lost 7 bases, J lost 5 bases, and 11 bases lay in between. Germline-derived CDR1 and CDR2 are SQVTM and ANQGSEA. CDR3 coding DNA: TGCAGCGGGGGAGACGGGTATGGCTACACCTTC. Its translation: CSGGDGYGYTF.

The V and J genes are TRBV12-5 and TRBJ1-4; TRBD1 might be the D (6 bases). Trimming pared 6 bases from V and 0 bases from J, leaving 14 bases between. The CDR3 spans 16 residues. CDR1 is LGHNT, CDR2 FRNRAP, per germline. The CDR3, as DNA: TGTGCTAGTGGCCAGACAGGAGTTGCAACTAATGAAAAACTGTTTTTT. Translated, it gives CASGQTGVATNEKLFF.

Only a few counts were recorded for this clonotype. In nucleotides, the CDR3 is TGTGCCAGCAGGATAGGGGCCCTGAGGCAAGAGACCCAGTACTTC. It yields the protein CASRIGALRQETQYF. This sequence joins TRBV7-9 and TRBJ2-5, with a weak D call TRBD1 (5 bases). The CDR3 sequence is 15 residues long. The V end lost 6 bases, the J end lost 2 bases, and 16 bases lay between the germline ends. Germline assignment: CDR1 SEHNR and CDR2 FQNEAQ (reference sequence).

This clonotype was observed a few times. V usage is TRBV7-2 and J usage is TRBJ2-5, with D perhaps matching TRBD1 (5 bases). The J call is doubtful: the DNA matches TRBJ2-7 better. Looked up from germline, CDR1 is SGHTA and CDR2 is FQGNSA. The CDR3 is 14 residues long. The CDR3 is CASSLPGRAHEQYF. DNA of the CDR3: TGTGCCAGCAGCTTACCCGGCAGGGCCCACGAGCAGTACTTC.

This clonotype showed up just a few times. V gene TRBV7-8 combines with J gene TRBJ2-1; D is unclear. The J call is doubtful: the DNA matches TRBJ2-5 better. The CDR3 is 14 amino acids. The germline gives CDR1 SGHVS, CDR2 FQNEAQ. The CDR3 loop reads CASSSLRLQETQYF. CDR3 in DNA: TGTGCCAGCAGCTCCCTGCGCCTCCAAGAGACCCAGTACTTC.

The J gene is TRBJ2-6, the V gene TRBV29-1; TRBD2 might be the D (5 bases). CDR3 length equals 13 residues. V lost 8 bases and J lost 2, with 10 bases in between. CDR1 is SQVTM, CDR2 ANQGSEA, per germline. In DNA, the CDR3 is TGCAGCTTTACGGGGACTGGGGCCAACGTCCTGACTTTC. Its translation is CSFTGTGANVLTF. Supplemented by reference TRBV29-1 and TRBJ2-6, the full variable domain reads SAVISQKPSRDICQRGTSLTIQCQVDSQVTMMFWYRQQPGQSLTLIATANQGSEATYESGFVIDKFPISRPNLTFSTLTVSNMSPEDSSIYLCSFTGTGANVLTFGAGSRLTVL.

The chain recombines TRBV7-9 with TRBJ1-4; 7 bases line up with TRBD1. Germline lookup yields CDR1 SEHNR and CDR2 FQNEAQ (reference sequence). There are 17 residues in the CDR3. Trimming cost V 4 bases and J 0 bases; bases outside gene matches: 8. The CDR3 DNA follows: TGTGCCAGCAGCTGGCTCGTGCAGGGGGCAACTAATGAAAAACTGTTTTTT. Translation: CASSWLVQGATNEKLFF.

The J gene is TRBJ1-4, the V gene TRBV7-9, with TRBD1 identical over 10 bases. Germline CDR1 and CDR2: SEHNR and FQNEAQ (reference sequence). The junction had 9 bases not matched to a gene; V was cut back by 5 bases and J by 6 bases. This CDR3 comprises 16 residues. The chain's CDR3 is CASSAGQGEFHEKLFF. In nucleotides, the CDR3 is TGTGCCAGCAGCGCCGGACAGGGGGAGTTTCATGAAAAACTGTTTTTT.